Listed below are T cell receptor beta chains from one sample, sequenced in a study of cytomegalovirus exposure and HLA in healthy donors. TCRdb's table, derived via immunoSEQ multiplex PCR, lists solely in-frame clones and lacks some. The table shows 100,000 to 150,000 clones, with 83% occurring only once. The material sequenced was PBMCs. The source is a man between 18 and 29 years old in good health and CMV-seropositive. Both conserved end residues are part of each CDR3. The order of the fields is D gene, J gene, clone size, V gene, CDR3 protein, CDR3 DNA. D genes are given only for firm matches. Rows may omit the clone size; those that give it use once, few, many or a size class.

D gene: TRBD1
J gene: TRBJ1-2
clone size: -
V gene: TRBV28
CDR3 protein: CASRPIFGTGDGGYTF
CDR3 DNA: TGTGCCAGCAGACCTATTTTCGGTACAGGGGACGGTGGCTACACCTTC

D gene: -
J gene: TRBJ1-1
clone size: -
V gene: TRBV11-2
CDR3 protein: CASSLLRGVNTEAFF
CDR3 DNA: TGTGCCAGCAGCCTCCTCCGCGGGGTGAACACTGAAGCTTTCTTT

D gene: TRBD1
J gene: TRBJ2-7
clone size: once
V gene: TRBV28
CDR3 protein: CASSSGQGGSYEQYF
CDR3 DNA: TGTGCCAGCAGCTCCGGACAGGGTGGGTCCTACGAGCAGTACTTC

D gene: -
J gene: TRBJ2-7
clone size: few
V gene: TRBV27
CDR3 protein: CASSLGGMTYEQYF
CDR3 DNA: TGTGCCAGCAGTTTAGGCGGGATGACCTACGAGCAGTACTTC

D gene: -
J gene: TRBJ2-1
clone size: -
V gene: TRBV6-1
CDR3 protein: CAIRGSSYNEQFF
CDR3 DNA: TGTGCCATCCGGGGGAGCTCCTACAATGAGCAGTTCTTC

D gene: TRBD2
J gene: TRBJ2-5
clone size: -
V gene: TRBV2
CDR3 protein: CASSDWTSGTQETQYF
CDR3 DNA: TGTGCCAGCAGTGATTGGACTAGCGGAACCCAAGAGACCCAGTACTTC

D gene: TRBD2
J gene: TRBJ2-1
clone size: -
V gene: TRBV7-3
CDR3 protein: CASSPTSGAYNEQFF
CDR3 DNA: TGTGCCAGCAGCCCGACTAGCGGGGCCTACAATGAGCAGTTCTTC

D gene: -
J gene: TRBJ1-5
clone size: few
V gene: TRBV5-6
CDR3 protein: CASSPGGGPQHF
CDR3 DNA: TGTGCCAGCAGCCCGGGCGGAGGCCCCCAGCATTTT

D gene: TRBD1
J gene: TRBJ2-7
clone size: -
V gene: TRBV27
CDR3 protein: CASSVGGTGGGYEQYF
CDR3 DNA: TGTGCCAGCAGTGTAGGGGGGACAGGGGGCGGTTACGAGCAGTACTTC

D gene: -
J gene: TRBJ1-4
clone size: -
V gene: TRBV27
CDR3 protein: CASSSIRGKVEKLFF
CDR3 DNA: TGTGCCAGCAGTTCGATTAGGGGAAAGGTCGAAAAACTGTTTTTT

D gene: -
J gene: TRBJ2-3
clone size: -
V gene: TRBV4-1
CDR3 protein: CASSQDLGPDTQYF
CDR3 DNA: TGCGCCAGCAGCCAAGATCTTGGCCCAGATACGCAGTATTTT

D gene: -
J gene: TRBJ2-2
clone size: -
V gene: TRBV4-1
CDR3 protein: CASSHGTGTGGELFF
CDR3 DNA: TGCGCCAGCAGCCACGGAACAGGGACGGGCGGGGAGCTGTTTTTT

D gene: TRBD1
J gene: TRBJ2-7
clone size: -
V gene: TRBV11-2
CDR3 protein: CASSYDRVGSYEQYF
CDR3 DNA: TGTGCCAGCAGCTACGACAGGGTAGGGTCCTACGAGCAGTACTTC

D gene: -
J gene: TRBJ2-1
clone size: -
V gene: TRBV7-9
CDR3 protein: CASSSPLSSYNEQFF
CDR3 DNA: TGTGCCAGCAGCTCCCCTTTGAGCTCCTACAATGAGCAGTTCTTC

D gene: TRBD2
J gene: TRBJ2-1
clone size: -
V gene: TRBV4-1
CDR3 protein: CASSKGLVAGGHEQFF
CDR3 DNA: TGCGCCAGCAGCAAAGGGTTAGTAGCGGGGGGGCATGAGCAGTTCTTC

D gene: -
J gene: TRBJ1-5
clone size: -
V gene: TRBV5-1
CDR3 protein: CASSSPGGDVQPQHF
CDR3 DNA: TGCGCCAGCAGCAGCCCCGGAGGAGACGTACAGCCCCAGCATTTT